The present T cell receptor (beta chain) was sequenced within a study of cytomegalovirus exposure and HLA in healthy donors. The study, taken as a whole, reports: The finding came from a later analysis; first-cohort TCR clusters tended to co-occur in the 110 or so validation repertoires.

CDR1 MNHEY and CDR2 SVGAGI come from the germline V gene. The CDR3 consists of 15 residues. J was trimmed by 4 bases and V by 5 bases; bases with no gene match: 5. Repertoires were generated with immunoSEQ multiplex PCR, while TCRdb's copy carries only in-frame clones and drops some. Of about 48,000 clones listed, 88% were seen once; the top ten hold approximately 6.7%. Concerning this clone itself: Its specificity is unknown.

The V gene is TRBV6-5, the J gene TRBJ2-2; 9 bases match TRBD1. The specimen sequenced was PBMCs. The receptor comes from a woman aged 25 to 45 in good health and CMV-seronegative. The CDR3 spells CASSIGQGSTGELFF. The CDR3 region has the DNA TGTGCCAGCAGTATCGGACAGGGGAGCACCGGGGAGCTGTTTTTT.